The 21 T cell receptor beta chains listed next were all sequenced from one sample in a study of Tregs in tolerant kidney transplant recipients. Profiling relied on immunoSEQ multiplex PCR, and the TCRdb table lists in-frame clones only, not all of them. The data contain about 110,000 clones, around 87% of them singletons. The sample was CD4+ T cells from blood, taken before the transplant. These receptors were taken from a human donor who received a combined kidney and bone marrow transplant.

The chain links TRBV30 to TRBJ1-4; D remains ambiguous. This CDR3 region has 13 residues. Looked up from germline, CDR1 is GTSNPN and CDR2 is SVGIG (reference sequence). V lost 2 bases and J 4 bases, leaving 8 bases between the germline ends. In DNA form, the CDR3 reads TGTGCCTGGAGTCCAGGTCTTAATGAAAAACTGTTTTTT. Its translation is CAWSPGLNEKLFF.

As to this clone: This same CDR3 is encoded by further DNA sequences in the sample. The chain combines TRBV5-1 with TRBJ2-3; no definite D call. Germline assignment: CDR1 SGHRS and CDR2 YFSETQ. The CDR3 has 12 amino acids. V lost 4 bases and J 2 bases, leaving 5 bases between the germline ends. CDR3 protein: CASSPYTDTQYF. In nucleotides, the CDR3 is TGCGCCAGCAGCCCCTACACAGATACGCAGTATTTT.

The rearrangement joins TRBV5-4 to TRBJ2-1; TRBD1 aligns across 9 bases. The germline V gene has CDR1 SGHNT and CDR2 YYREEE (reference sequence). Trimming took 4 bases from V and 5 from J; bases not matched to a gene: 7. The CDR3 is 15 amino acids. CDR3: CASSDRQGGDNEQFF. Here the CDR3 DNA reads TGTGCCAGCAGCGACCGACAGGGGGGAGACAATGAGCAGTTCTTC.

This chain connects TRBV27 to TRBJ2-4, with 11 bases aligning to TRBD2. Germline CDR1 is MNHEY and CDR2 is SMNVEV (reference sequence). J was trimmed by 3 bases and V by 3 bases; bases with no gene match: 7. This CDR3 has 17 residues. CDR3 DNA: TGTGCCAGCAGTTTTTTAGCGGGGGGGCGGGTCAAAAACATTCAGTACTTC. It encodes CASSFLAGGRVKNIQYF.

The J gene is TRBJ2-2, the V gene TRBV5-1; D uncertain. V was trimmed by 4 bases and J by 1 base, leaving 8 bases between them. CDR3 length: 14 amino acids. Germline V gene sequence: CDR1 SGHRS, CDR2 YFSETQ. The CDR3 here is CASSQAGNTGELFF. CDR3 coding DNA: TGCGCCAGCAGCCAAGCCGGGAACACCGGGGAGCTGTTTTTT. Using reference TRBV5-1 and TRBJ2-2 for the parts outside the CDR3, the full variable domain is KAGVTQTPRYLIKTRGQQVTLSCSPISGHRSVSWYQQTPGQGLQFLFEYFSETQRNKGNFPGRFSGRQFSNSRSEMNVSTLELGDSALYLCASSQAGNTGELFFGEGSRLTVL.

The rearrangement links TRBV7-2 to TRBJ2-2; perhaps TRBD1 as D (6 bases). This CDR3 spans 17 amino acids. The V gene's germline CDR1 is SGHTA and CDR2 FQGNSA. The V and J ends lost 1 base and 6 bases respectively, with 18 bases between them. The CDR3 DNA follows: TGTGCCAGCAGCTTAGGCCGGGTGGGGGCGCTGGCCGGGGAGCTGTTTTTT. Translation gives CASSLGRVGALAGELFF.

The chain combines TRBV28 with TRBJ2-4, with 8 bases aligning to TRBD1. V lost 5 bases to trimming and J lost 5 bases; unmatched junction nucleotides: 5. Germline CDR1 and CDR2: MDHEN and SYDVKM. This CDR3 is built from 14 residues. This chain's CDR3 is CASSLDRAENIQYF. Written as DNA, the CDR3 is TGTGCCAGCAGTCTGGACAGGGCGGAAAACATTCAGTACTTC.

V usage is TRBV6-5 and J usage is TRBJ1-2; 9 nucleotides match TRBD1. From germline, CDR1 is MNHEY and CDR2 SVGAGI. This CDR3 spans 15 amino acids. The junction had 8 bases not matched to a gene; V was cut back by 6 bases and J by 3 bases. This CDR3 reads CASRETGGGHYGYTF. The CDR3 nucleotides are TGTGCCAGCAGGGAAACAGGGGGCGGTCACTATGGCTACACCTTC.

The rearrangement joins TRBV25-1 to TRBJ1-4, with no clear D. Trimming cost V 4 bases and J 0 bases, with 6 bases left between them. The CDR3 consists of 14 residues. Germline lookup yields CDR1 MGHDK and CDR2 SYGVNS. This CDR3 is CASSGVPTNEKLFF. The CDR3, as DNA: TGTGCCAGCAGTGGAGTACCAACTAATGAAAAACTGTTTTTT.

The CDR3 sequence: CASSPSPRTYEQYF. As DNA, the CDR3 is TGCGCCAGCAGCCCCTCCCCTCGTACCTACGAGCAGTACTTC. V usage is TRBV5-1 and J usage is TRBJ2-7; D gene uncertain. The CDR3 consists of 14 residues. Germline CDR1 is SGHRS and CDR2 is YFSETQ. V was trimmed by 4 bases and J by 2 bases, leaving 13 bases between them.

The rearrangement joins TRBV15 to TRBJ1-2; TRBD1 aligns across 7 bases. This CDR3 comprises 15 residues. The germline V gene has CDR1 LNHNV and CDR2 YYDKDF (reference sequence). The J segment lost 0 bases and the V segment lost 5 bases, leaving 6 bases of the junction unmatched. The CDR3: CATSRTGVSNYGYTF. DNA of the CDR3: TGTGCCACCAGCCGGACAGGAGTTTCTAACTATGGCTACACCTTC.

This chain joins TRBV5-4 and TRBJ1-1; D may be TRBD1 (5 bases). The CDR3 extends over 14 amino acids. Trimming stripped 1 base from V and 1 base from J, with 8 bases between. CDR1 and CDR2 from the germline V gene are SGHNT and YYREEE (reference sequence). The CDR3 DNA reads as TGTGCCAGCAGCTTGTCCAGGGCGAACACTGAAGCTTTCTTT. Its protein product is CASSLSRANTEAFF.

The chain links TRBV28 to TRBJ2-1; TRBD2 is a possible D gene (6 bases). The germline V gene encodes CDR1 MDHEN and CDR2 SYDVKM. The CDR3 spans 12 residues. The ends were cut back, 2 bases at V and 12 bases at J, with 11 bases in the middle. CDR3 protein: CASSLTRGGQFF. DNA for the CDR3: TGTGCCAGCAGTTTAACCCGGGGAGGGCAGTTCTTC.

The CDR3 loop reads CASRGPNRASNYEQYF. The CDR3 coding sequence is TGTGCCAGCAGGGGGCCGAACAGGGCGTCCAACTACGAGCAGTACTTC. V and J are TRBV2 and TRBJ2-7, with D perhaps TRBD1 (6 bases). Germline V gene data show CDR1 as SNHLY and CDR2 as FYNNEI. V was clipped by 6 bases and J by 3 bases, with 21 bases between them. This CDR3 comprises 16 residues.

The DNA of the CDR3 is TGTGCCACACGTCGTAGCGGGAGTGGGGGAGAGACCCAGTACTTC. Translating gives CATRRSGSGGETQYF. The genes are TRBV6-5 and TRBJ2-5, with 9 bases matching TRBD2. The germline V gene encodes CDR1 MNHEY and CDR2 SVGAGI. This CDR3 contains 15 residues. After removal of 10 bases from V and 4 bases from J, the junction contained 13 bases not matched to a gene.

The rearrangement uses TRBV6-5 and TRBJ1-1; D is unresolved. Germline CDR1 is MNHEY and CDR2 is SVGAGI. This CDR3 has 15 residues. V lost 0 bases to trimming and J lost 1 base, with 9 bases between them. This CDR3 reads CASSYSTARNTEAFF. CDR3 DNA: TGTGCCAGCAGTTACTCCACAGCCCGGAACACTGAAGCTTTCTTT.

CDR3 bases: TGTGCCAGCAGCCCAGGTTGGGTCTATGGCTACACCTTC. Residues: CASSPGWVYGYTF. V gene TRBV28 combines with J gene TRBJ1-2, with D uncertain. CDR3 length: 13 residues. V lost 6 bases and J 4 bases, leaving 12 bases between the germline ends. Germline CDR1 and CDR2: MDHEN and SYDVKM.

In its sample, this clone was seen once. CDR3 DNA sequence: TGTGCCAGCAGTTTAAGAGCGAGCCACGAGCAGTACTTC. Amino acid sequence: CASSLRASHEQYF. The rearrangement uses TRBV27 and TRBJ2-7; D is undetermined. The V end was cut by 2 bases, the J end by 5 bases, with 10 bases between. The CDR3 length is 13 residues. Germline lookup yields CDR1 MNHEY and CDR2 SMNVEV (reference sequence).

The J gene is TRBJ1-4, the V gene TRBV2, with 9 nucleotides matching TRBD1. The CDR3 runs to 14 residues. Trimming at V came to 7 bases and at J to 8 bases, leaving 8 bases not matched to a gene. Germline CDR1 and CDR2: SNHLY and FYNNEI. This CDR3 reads CASTSDRGREKLFF. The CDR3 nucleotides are TGTGCCAGCACCTCGGACAGGGGTCGCGAAAAACTGTTTTTT.

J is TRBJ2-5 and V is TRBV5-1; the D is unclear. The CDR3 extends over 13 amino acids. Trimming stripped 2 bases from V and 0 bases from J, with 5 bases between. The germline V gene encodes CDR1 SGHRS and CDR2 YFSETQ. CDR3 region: CASSFNYQETQYF. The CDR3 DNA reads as TGCGCCAGCAGCTTCAATTACCAAGAGACCCAGTACTTC.

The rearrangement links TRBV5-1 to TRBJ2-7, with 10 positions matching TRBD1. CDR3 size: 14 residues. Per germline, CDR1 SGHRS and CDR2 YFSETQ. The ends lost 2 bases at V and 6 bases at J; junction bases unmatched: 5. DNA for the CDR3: TGCGCCAGCAGCTTCTCCGGGACAGGGGCCGAGCAGTACTTC. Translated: CASSFSGTGAEQYF.